This paragraph covers one T cell receptor (beta chain) sequence. Its antigen target is currently unknown. No much larger clone exists at a distance of one base, and base qualities are not known. The data are from a study of cytomegalovirus exposure and HLA in healthy donors (dated by TCRdb to the late 2010s). With respect to the entire study: In an earlier analysis of under 750 of the donors, 250 to 350 Gb of sequence data and 120 million or so unique TCR beta sequences from roughly 180 million T cells were reported. Roughly 300 gigabases of sequencing data and 70 million to 100 million unique TCR sequences made up an early release that covered fewer than 650 HLA-typed donors. The genetic ancestry cluster associated with self-reported Caucasian donors included about 81% of the roughly 390 genotyped donors. The aim of the study was to test whether cataloging public T cell receptors could identify signatures of past pathogen exposure. Using immunosequencing, the study profiled T cell repertoires from some 670 subjects and related those repertoires to cytomegalovirus serostatus. In addition to the first cohort of 650 to 800 subjects, a separate validation cohort of 100 to 150 different subjects was used. To predict cytomegalovirus infection status, the study combined high-throughput TCR immunosequencing, statistical association of individual TCRs with disease status, and machine learning. In a later analysis, previously published TCR beta repertoires from 550 to 750 donors were re-analyzed and high-resolution HLA genotyping was added so that TCR occurrence patterns could be studied. Rather than drawing on any new phenotypic data, the later analysis identified candidate immune exposures from TCR beta sequences and the way those sequences occurred across donors. To decide whether each TCR beta V gene segment behaved as functional or pseudogenic, an earlier analysis of some 540 of the donors relied on high-throughput TCR beta sequencing. Donor age, sex, ethnicity and CMV serostatus were collected together with the repertoire data. Genome-wide SNP genotypes for about 60% of the 666 donors were used in a later genetic analysis, which treated that subset as a discovery cohort. All discovery cohort repertoires had been generated on a single sequencing platform. Class I and class II HLA loci were covered by the typing at four-digit resolution. Typing coverage differed by locus: A, B, C, DRB1 and DQB1 were typed in about 620-630 donors, DQA1 in about 560, DPA1 in roughly 590, and DPB1 in around 440. Four to six DR-DQ haplotypes were handled as single units for association and clustering, since linkage in the cohort was strong. Among 398 genotyped donors of the cohort, an average of roughly 230,000 unique TCR beta nucleotide sequences was sequenced per donor, of which roughly 17% were non-productive. Beyond this particular receptor, the publication reports: The cohort was sequenced for TCR beta chains only, and without alpha or paired-chain data the features that could be detected were limited. In a later genetic analysis, fewer N-insertions in productive TCRs were reported among donors in an Asian-associated ancestry cluster than the roughly 700-donor mean. An association between a missense DCLRE1C variant and V-gene and J-gene trimming of TCR beta chains was found in a later genetic analysis and replicated in an independent cohort. The 87-base-pair reads could not distinguish some IMGT-functional V segments, including TRBV6-2 and TRBV6-3, so those segments were excluded. For the cohort, immune exposure information was limited to CMV serostatus. Most TCR sequences were seen in very few donors, while some public TCRs were found in many individuals. Strong co-occurrence of HLA alleles, especially DR and DQ, made assigning TCR associations to individual alleles difficult. A few of the identified cytomegalovirus-associated TCR beta chains were confirmed in vitro to be specific for cytomegalovirus antigens. An earlier analysis of around 540 of the donors showed that most TCR beta V segments appeared in productive rearrangements either about 87% or about 30% of the time, which broadly matched IMGT annotations. A later analysis associated roughly 17,000 TCR beta sequences with specific HLA alleles at a false discovery rate of 0.05. Linkage disequilibrium might explain the correlated functional status among segregating V segments, but an unknown experimental factor could not be excluded. In a later analysis, HLA-associated TCR beta chains showed more clonal expansion and lower generation probabilities than non-associated chains that were equally common. Most CMV-associated TCR beta chains appeared to be HLA-restricted in a later analysis, and the HLA associations seemed to be driven largely by CMV exposure. Roughly uniform sequencing depth across donors was assumed in presence/absence analyses, although this assumption may not hold. In both the original and validation cohorts, the classifier was reported to diagnose cytomegalovirus status with high specificity and sensitivity. Because counts were too low, about 17 rarely observed V segments, including chromosome 9 orphons, were excluded from the earlier analysis of some 590 of the donors. The authors suggested that the approach could potentially be generalized to other disease states and immunological phenotypes. A further reported finding was that TCR beta sequences accurately predicted the HLA-A and HLA-B alleles for most subjects in the first cohort. Because HLA typing was missing for some donors at each locus, association tests included only the typed subset. In a later analysis, TCR association rates were found to vary across HLA loci, with the most associated TCRs seen for DRB1 alleles and the fewest for HLA-C alleles. A cluster of highly shared sequence variants was judged likely to be a technical artifact of the sequencing pipeline. According to a later analysis, parvovirus B19, influenza, CMV and Epstein-Barr virus appeared linked to several top co-occurrence clusters. A total of fewer than 200 TCR beta chains were listed by the study as associated with cytomegalovirus.

The protocol used for the library was the immunoSEQ multiplex PCR assay. For the multiplex PCR, a mixture combining 60 forward primers for TCR Vbeta segments and 13 reverse primers for TCR Jbeta segments was used. Amplification of the CDR3 region of rearranged TCR beta genes was performed with a multiplex PCR assay on genomic DNA. The Illumina HiSeq System was used to sequence the amplified TCR beta libraries as 87-base-pair reads. The study's processing was this. In a later analysis, 80 million or so unique TCR beta chains were counted across the 500 to 850 repertoires, and roughly 11 million of these chains were shared by at least two donors. A nearest-neighbor algorithm error-corrected the raw reads and collapsed the reads into unique sequences, merging closely related sequences to remove PCR and sequencing errors. V, D and J gene segments were assigned by aligning CDR3 sequences to IMGT reference sequences. Each retained sequence needed at least a six-nucleotide match to both a V gene segment and a J gene segment. A rearrangement was called productive if the CDR3 had no stop codons and remained in frame with V and J, and every other rearrangement was called non-productive. CDR3 was defined according to IMGT convention as the region running from the second conserved V-encoded cysteine to the conserved J-encoded phenylalanine. Sequences without an unambiguous match to a single V gene segment were excluded from the earlier analysis of 587 of the donors. In an earlier analysis of 587 of the donors, V segments were called functional above 56.7% productive rearrangements and were called segregating when the between-donor standard deviation exceeded 5%. A statistical classification framework was developed to diagnose cytomegalovirus status using the catalog of TCR beta chain sequences. In a later analysis, V and J genes were assigned by comparing TCR nucleotide sequences against IMGT/GENE-DB human TR gene sequences. A later analysis assigned CDR3 sequences and most-parsimonious VDJ recombination scenarios with the TCRdist pipeline. In a later analysis, every TCR beta chain was defined by the combination of its CDR3 amino acid sequence and its V-gene family, and reads without a unique V-gene family were dropped. In a later analysis, 450 to 600 highly shared, low-generation-probability nucleotide sequences were removed to address suspected cross-contamination and a sequencing artifact. In a later analysis, a clonal expansion index was calculated for each public chain from normalized within-repertoire ranks of inferred template counts. A later analysis computed generation probabilities with a VDJ recombination model fitted to out-of-frame rearrangements, and checked the results against IGoR. Hypergeometric tests were used in a later analysis to score TCR-TCR, TCR-HLA and TCR-CMV co-occurrence, with a repertoire-size bias correction applied to the TCR pairs. False discovery rates were estimated in a later analysis by permuting HLA or CMV assignments 20 times. A later analysis grouped co-occurring TCRs with DBSCAN, adding TCRdist sequence similarity when clustering within HLA-allele-positive subsets. Co-occurrence clustering excluded repertoires with fewer than 30,000 or more than 120,000 public chains, plus five with anomalous nucleotide sharing. TCRdb took over this immuneACCESS table, retaining in-frame rearrangements with V and J assigned. Such tables are incomplete; in checked studies, under half of the missing clones stem from an unresolved V gene, and the remainder is unexplained. V and J calls and clone size are given by that table; D and trimming were obtained from the DNA. In all, the sample holds 130,000 or so clones, and 70% to 80% of those were seen once. The ten largest clones take up under 9.5% of the sample.

Trimming removed 3 bases from V and 4 bases from J, leaving 13 bases between the germline ends. The germline V gene yields SNHLY for CDR1 and FYNNEI for CDR2. Inclusive of the bounding cysteine and phenylalanine, the CDR3 is 15 residues long. Only the CDR3 part of the read is kept: 45 bases, read in frame from the first base. In total, approximately 690 healthy bone marrow donors made up the cohort. At the time of sampling, all cohort members were nominally healthy, though unrecorded immune exposures were likely present. The donor tested CMV seropositive, placing the donor among the approximately 290 seropositive members of the cohort. A peripheral blood sample was provided by each donor, and peripheral blood mononuclear cells were used for TCR beta sequencing. Genomic DNA extraction from the blood cell samples was performed with the Qiagen DNeasy Blood Extraction Kit.

This sequence was found in a woman in her fifties or sixties in good health and CMV-seropositive. The sample was PBMCs. The sequence is built from TRBV2 and TRBJ1-5; a weak D assignment points to TRBD1 (5 bases agree). The DNA reads TGTGCCAGCAGTGAGGTCAGGGCAGGAAATCAGCCCCAGCATTTT. Its coded protein is CASSEVRAGNQPQHF.